This TCR beta chain comes out of a study of beta chain features in type 1 diabetes (dated by TCRdb to the late 2010s). The study in broad terms: Mean age, gender distribution, total cell number and subset yield did not differ between patients and healthy donors. A total of roughly 100 million sorted cells were examined across all samples, and the number of cells per subset was strongly correlated with RNA yield. The study compared TCRB repertoires of sorted circulating CD4+ T cell subsets between recently diagnosed type 1 diabetes patients and matched healthy donors. Naive and central memory subsets were obtained from all 30 or so donors, but regulatory and stem cell-like memory subsets were isolated from only 8 patients and roughly 8 healthy donors. The paper as a whole reports these results and caveats: At VDJ recombination sites, patients with type 1 diabetes made fewer insertions and deleted more nucleotides, a pattern implying thymic rearrangement abnormalities. Type 1 diabetes patients showed a moderate but significant shortening of TCRB CDR3 length in all four CD4+ subsets. Naive, central memory and regulatory TCRB repertoires appeared to be more similar among patients than among healthy donors. PCR may preferentially amplify shorter templates, but because patient and control samples were amplified and corrected together, any resulting skew would affect both groups equally. Because cDNA was sequenced instead of genomic DNA, activated cells with high expression could be over-represented, although the groups did not differ in activation or CD3 levels. Because small numbers of individuals were included in the HLA sub-analyses, any influence of HLA type on TCRB rearrangement was left unresolved.

The High Capacity cDNA Reverse Transcription Kit was used to reverse transcribe all of the isolated RNA, meaning that expressed TCRB transcripts were what got sequenced. Deep immunoSEQ sequencing was performed on naive, central memory and regulatory T cell samples, with an average of around 3.4 million total reads per sample. Sorted cells were lysed in RLT buffer and RNA was extracted with DNase-treated RNeasy Micro or Mini kits, depending on cell number. Each cell subset was processed separately to prevent cross-contamination, with patient and healthy donor samples processed together. The immunoSEQ multiplex PCR was used to amplify TCRB sequences from cDNA, generating 87-bp fragments that spanned the CDR3 region. Amplicons were sequenced on the Illumina HiSeq platform. On the study's bioinformatics: Synthetic template baselines were used to correct PCR bias computationally, reads within Hamming distance 2 were collapsed together, and singletons that could not be merged were discarded. By aligning reads against IMGT, V, D and J genes, CDR3 length, and insertions or deletions at six rearrangement sites were assigned. Within each subset, clonotype counts were normalized to sorted cell number, after which true diversity and Gini coefficients were computed with the tcR R package. The overlap coefficient, calculated on TCRB nucleotide sequences, was used to measure repertoire sharing. In TCRdb, the immuneACCESS table is reduced to in-frame sequences with V and J assigned. These tables do not hold every clone; where another copy was compared, an unresolved V gene accounts for under half, and the others remain unexplained. V and J calls and clone size are given by that table; D and trimming were obtained from the DNA. In this sample the table shows approximately 170,000 clones, 6.5% to 9.5% of which occur a single time. 0.94% of the sample is held by the ten biggest clonotypes.

Each donor gave one peripheral blood draw, averaging roughly 120 mL, which was collected into heparinised tubes. Naive, central memory, regulatory and stem cell-like memory CD4+ T cells were sorted on a BD FACSAria II using a panel including CD45RO, CCR7, CD25, CD127, CD95 and CD27. All sorted populations exceeded 95% purity. PBMCs were isolated right away by Lymphoprep density gradient centrifugation and were stained directly, without culture. Samples were stained and sorted in pairs, with one healthy donor and one patient per experiment, so that batch effects were minimized. Sequences LGHNA (CDR1) and YSLEER (CDR2) are obtained from the germline V gene. The CDR3 numbers 18 residues from cysteine through phenylalanine. Of all the DNA, just the CDR3 is kept, 54 bases in frame from base 1. V lost 0 bases and J lost 4 bases, and the count of bases not matched to a germline gene is 9. The table lists this clone with a few counts. Its antigen is not yet known. No base quality values were provided; no much bigger clone lies one nucleotide off.

The sequenced material came from central memory CD4+ T cells from blood. The TCR was taken from a woman between 40 and 50 years old with type 1 diabetes. The V and J genes are TRBV4-3 and TRBJ2-2, with TRBD2 matching 9 junction bases. The DNA sequence is given as TGCGCCAGCAGCCAAGAGGCGGCGGGGGGGCCGGGCACCGGGGAGCTGTTTTTT. Translated, this gives CASSQEAAGGPGTGELFF.